The present entry profiles one T cell receptor (beta chain) with its context. Antigen specificity is unknown. Profiling relied on immunoSEQ multiplex PCR, and the TCRdb table lists in-frame clones only, not all of them. Found here are over 95,000 clones, more than 95% of them singletons; the top ten hold just over 2%. This record comes from a study of OX40 agonist ivuxolimab in advanced cancers. Background on the study: Among those enrolled, mean age was about 63 years (range about 23 to 79) and about 81% were male.

The CDR3 is 17 amino acids. Germline V CDR1 and CDR2: LNHDA, SQIVND (reference sequence). With 8 bases clipped from V and 4 bases from J, the junction kept 11 bases outside the gene matches. Findings and caveats of the study: In CD8+ T cells, expanded clones were on average more numerous than in CD4+. Both blood CD4+ and CD8+ T cells showed clonal growth by week 6 at 0.1 to 3.0 mg/kg.

The input for sequencing was CD4+ or CD8+ T cells sorted from blood, taken in a trial of the OX40 agonist ivuxolimab. The clonotype was recovered from an adult with an advanced solid tumor such as melanoma, head and neck, liver or kidney cancer. The V call is TRBV19, the J call TRBJ2-2; 12 bases fit TRBD2. DNA of the CDR3: TGTGCCAGTGGGGCTAGCGGGAGGGCCCACGGCACCGGGGAGCTGTTTTTT. The encoded protein is CASGASGRAHGTGELFF.